This T cell receptor (beta chain) was recorded in a study of memory CD4+ T cells and cytomegalovirus serostatus. Study at large: Healthy Belgian adult donors included under ten CMV-positive and some 23 CMV-negative people.

Measured with immunoSEQ multiplex PCR; TCRdb has only the in-frame clones, and not every one. The sample shows around 88,000 clones, over 70% of them seen only once. The sort gate was single viable CD3+CD4+CD8-CD45RO+ cells for memory CD4+ T cells. This clonotype originated in an adult in good health and CMV-seropositive. What was sequenced was memory CD4+ T cells from blood.

This chain's CDR3 is CASSPSQTGGRGWTFVYNEQFF. As DNA, the CDR3 is TGTGCCAGCAGCCCCTCCCAGACAGGGGGGAGGGGTTGGACCTTCGTCTACAATGAGCAGTTCTTC. This rearrangement joins TRBV14 to TRBJ2-1; 9 nucleotides agree with TRBD1. Germline V gives CDR1 SGHDN, CDR2 FVKESK. This CDR3 comprises 22 residues. J gave up 3 bases and V 4 bases, and 25 bases lay outside the gene matches.